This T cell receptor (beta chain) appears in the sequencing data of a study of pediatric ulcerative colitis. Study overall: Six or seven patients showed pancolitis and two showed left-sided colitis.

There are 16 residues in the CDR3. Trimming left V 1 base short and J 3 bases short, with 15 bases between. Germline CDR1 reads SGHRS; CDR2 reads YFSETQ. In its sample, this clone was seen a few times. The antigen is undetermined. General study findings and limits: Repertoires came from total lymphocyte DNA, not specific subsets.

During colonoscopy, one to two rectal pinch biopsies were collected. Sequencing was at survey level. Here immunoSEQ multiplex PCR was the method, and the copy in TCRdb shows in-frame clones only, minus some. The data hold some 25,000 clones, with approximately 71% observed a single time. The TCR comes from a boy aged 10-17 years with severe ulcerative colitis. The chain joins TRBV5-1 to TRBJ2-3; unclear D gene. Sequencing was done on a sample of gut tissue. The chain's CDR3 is CASSLNNWQITDTQYF. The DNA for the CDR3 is TGCGCCAGCAGCTTGAACAATTGGCAGATAACAGATACGCAGTATTTT.